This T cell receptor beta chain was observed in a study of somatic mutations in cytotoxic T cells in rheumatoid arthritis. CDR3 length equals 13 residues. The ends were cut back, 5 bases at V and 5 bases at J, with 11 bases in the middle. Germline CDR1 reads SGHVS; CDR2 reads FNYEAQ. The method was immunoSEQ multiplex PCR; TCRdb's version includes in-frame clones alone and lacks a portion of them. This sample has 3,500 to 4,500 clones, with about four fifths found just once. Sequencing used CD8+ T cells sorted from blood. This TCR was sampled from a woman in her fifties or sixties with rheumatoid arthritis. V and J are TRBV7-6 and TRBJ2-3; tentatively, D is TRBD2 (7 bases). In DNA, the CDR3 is TGTGCCAGCAGCAGGGGGGGTGGAGATACGCAGTATTTT. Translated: CASSRGGGDTQYF.